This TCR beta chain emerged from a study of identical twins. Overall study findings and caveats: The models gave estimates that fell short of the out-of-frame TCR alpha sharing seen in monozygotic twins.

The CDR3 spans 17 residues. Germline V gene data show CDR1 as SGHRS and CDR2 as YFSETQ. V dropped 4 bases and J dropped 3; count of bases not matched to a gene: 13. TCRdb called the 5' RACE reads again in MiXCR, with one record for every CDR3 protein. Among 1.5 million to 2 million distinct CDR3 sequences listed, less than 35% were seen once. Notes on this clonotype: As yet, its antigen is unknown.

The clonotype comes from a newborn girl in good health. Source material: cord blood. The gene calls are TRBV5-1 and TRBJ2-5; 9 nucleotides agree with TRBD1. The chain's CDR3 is CASSLPGTGILEETQYF. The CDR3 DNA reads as TGCGCCAGCAGCCTGCCCGGGACAGGGATCTTGGAAGAGACCCAGTACTTC.